Presented here are 18 T cell receptor beta chains from one specimen sequenced in a study of early stage breast cancer tumors. Generated by immunoSEQ multiplex PCR, the TCRdb table keeps only in-frame clones and is missing some. This table holds tens of thousands of clones, around nine tenths found once. The sequencing input was blood. Receptors were obtained from a person aged 70 to 79 with breast cancer.

V and J are TRBV29-1 and TRBJ1-1; D might be TRBD1 (5 bases). This CDR3 has 13 amino acids. Per the germline V gene, CDR1 is SQVTM and CDR2 is ANQGSEA. Deletions cut 3 bases from V and 1 base from J, with 9 bases between. The CDR3 DNA is TGCAGCGTTGAGAGGACACGGAACACTGAAGCTTTCTTT. It specifies CSVERTRNTEAFF.

The chain uses TRBV19 and TRBJ2-7, with 8 bases aligning to TRBD2. CDR1 LNHDA and CDR2 SQIVND come from the germline V gene (reference sequence). Unmatched junction bases numbered 12, after V lost 3 bases and J lost 5 bases. The CDR3 sequence is 16 residues long. As DNA, the CDR3 is TGTGCCAGTAGTATCGCCTGGTCAAGCGGGGGCCACGAGCAGTACTTC. This translates into CASSIAWSSGGHEQYF. The full variable domain, rest sourced from reference TRBV19 and TRBJ2-7, is DGGITQSPKYLFRKEGQNVTLSCEQNLNHDAMYWYRQDPGQGLRLIYYSQIVNDFQKGDIAEGYSVSREKKESFPLTVTSAQKNPTAFYLCASSIAWSSGGHEQYFGPGTRLTVT.

The V and J genes are TRBV27 and TRBJ2-7; TRBD2 agrees at 13 bases. The CDR3 loop spans 16 amino acids. The germline gives CDR1 MNHEY, CDR2 SMNVEV (reference sequence). The V and J ends lost 5 bases and 5 bases, in that order; junction bases with no gene match: 9. In DNA form, the CDR3 reads TGTGCCAGCAGTCCCCGGTCACTAGCGGGAGGGAACGAGCAGTACTTC. It codes for CASSPRSLAGGNEQYF.

The chain links TRBV28 to TRBJ2-7; TRBD1 is a possible D gene (5 bases). The length of the CDR3 is 13 residues. Looked up from germline, CDR1 is MDHEN and CDR2 is SYDVKM. The V end lost 6 bases, the J end lost 0 bases, and 9 bases lay between the germline ends. The DNA of the CDR3 is TGTGCCAGCAGCCTCAGGGCCTCCTACGAGCAGTACTTC. Encoded protein: CASSLRASYEQYF.

CDR3 DNA: TGTGCCAGCATCCCACTAGCGGGACCCCGAGATACGCAGTATTTT. Translated: CASIPLAGPRDTQYF. The genes are TRBV7-2 and TRBJ2-3; 10 nucleotides align to TRBD2. CDR1 and CDR2 (germline): SGHTA, FQGNSA. There are 15 residues in the CDR3. The V segment lost 7 bases and the J segment 5 bases; nucleotides outside the gene matches: 9.

The chain links TRBV5-4 to TRBJ1-1; TRBD1 matches 9 bases. The germline V gene encodes CDR1 SGHNT and CDR2 YYREEE (reference sequence). This CDR3 has 16 residues. J lost 4 bases, V lost 2 bases, and 9 bases had no gene match. The CDR3 region has the DNA TGTGCCAGCAGCTTACCGGGACAGGGATTCCGCACTGAAGCTTTCTTT. Translated: CASSLPGQGFRTEAFF.

V and J are TRBV9 and TRBJ1-1; tentative D call: TRBD1 (5 bases). Germline V lookup: CDR1 SGDLS, CDR2 YYNGEE. The ends were cut back, 2 bases at V and 4 bases at J, with 12 bases in the middle. This CDR3 spans 14 amino acids. The CDR3 spells CASSVLGRGTEAFF. The DNA for the CDR3 is TGTGCCAGCAGCGTCTTGGGGCGCGGCACTGAAGCTTTCTTT.

CDR3 coding DNA: TGCGCCAGCAGTCAATCGAGACCGGGACTAGCCGTGAACCGGGATTGCACAGATACGCAGTATTTT. Its translation: CASSQSRPGLAVNRDCTDTQYF. The chain is built from TRBV23-1 and TRBJ2-3, with 9 bases lining up with TRBD2. TRBV23-1 is reported as an ORF; its role is uncertain. This CDR3 spans 22 amino acids. The V segment lost 0 bases and the J segment 1 base; nucleotides outside the gene matches: 20.

The chain combines TRBV7-3 with TRBJ2-6; 9 positions match TRBD2. Germline assignment: CDR1 SGHTA and CDR2 FQGTGA. J gave up 0 bases and V 2 bases, and 5 bases lay outside the gene matches. This CDR3 has 18 residues. Here the CDR3 reads CASSLGPSGASGANVLTF. CDR3 sequence (DNA): TGTGCCAGCAGCTTAGGCCCTAGCGGGGCCTCTGGGGCCAACGTCCTGACTTTC.

Concerning this clone itself: The identical CDR3 is also encoded by other nucleotide sequences in the sample. V gene TRBV5-1 combines with J gene TRBJ2-1, with D possibly TRBD2 on 5 matching bases. The CDR3 runs 12 residues. V dropped 4 bases and J dropped 4 bases, with 6 bases sitting between them. Germline V gives CDR1 SGHRS, CDR2 YFSETQ. The CDR3 is CASSRDYNEQFF. As DNA, the CDR3 is TGCGCCAGCAGCCGGGATTACAATGAGCAGTTCTTC.

This clone is a singleton in its sample. The V and J genes are TRBV5-4 and TRBJ2-7; 12 bases line up with TRBD1. The CDR3 contains 15 residues. With 2 bases clipped from V and 7 bases from J, the junction kept 7 bases outside the gene matches. Germline CDR1 is SGHNT and CDR2 is YYREEE (reference sequence). The CDR3, as DNA: TGTGCCAGCAGCTTACCGGGACAGGGGGCGCTTGAGCAGTACTTC. Translation: CASSLPGQGALEQYF. Full variable domain (outside the CDR3, taken from reference TRBV5-4 and TRBJ2-7): ETGVTQSPTHLIKTRGQQVTLRCSSQSGHNTVSWYQQALGQGPQFIFQYYREEENGRGNFPPRFSGLQFPNYSSELNVNALELDDSALYLCASSLPGQGALEQYFGPGTRLTVT.

The J gene is TRBJ1-2, the V gene TRBV28; no firm D call. Germline-derived CDR1 and CDR2 are MDHEN and SYDVKM. There are 11 residues in the CDR3. Trimming took 0 bases from V and 8 from J, leaving 4 bases between them. Written as DNA, the CDR3 is TGTGCCAGCAGTTTATGGAGAGGCTACACCTTC. It translates to CASSLWRGYTF.

The chain uses TRBV5-1 and TRBJ1-1; 8 bases map to TRBD1. The V segment lost 2 bases and the J segment 4 bases; nucleotides outside the gene matches: 7. CDR3 size: 15 residues. Germline V lookup: CDR1 SGHRS, CDR2 YFSETQ. The CDR3 DNA reads as TGCGCCAGCAGCTTAAACCTCGACAGGGGCACTGAAGCTTTCTTT. Translation: CASSLNLDRGTEAFF.

This clone was seen only a few times. The chain couples TRBV4-1 to TRBJ1-6, with TRBD1 matching 11 bases. The CDR3 is 14 residues long. Per germline, CDR1 MGHRA and CDR2 YSYEKL. The V gene end was trimmed by 4 bases and the J gene end by 9 bases; junction bases not matched to a gene: 2. The CDR3 nucleotides are TGCGCCAGCAGCCTGGGACAGGGGGGTTCACCCCTCCACTTT. Protein sequence: CASSLGQGGSPLHF.

The chain carries TRBV6-5 and TRBJ2-3; a possible D gene is TRBD2 (6 bases). Trimming removed 2 bases at V and 8 bases at J, with 11 bases between. The CDR3 has 13 amino acids. Germline loops: CDR1 MNHEY, CDR2 SVGAGI. CDR3 sequence reads: CASSYDGAGTQYF. The CDR3 bases are TGTGCCAGCAGTTACGATGGAGCGGGTACGCAGTATTTT.

This clone was recorded a few times. The chain employs TRBV4-2 and TRBJ1-2, with 10 bases aligning to TRBD1. Germline V CDR1 and CDR2: LGHNA, YNFKEQ. The CDR3 has 16 amino acids. J lost 6 bases, V lost 7 bases, and 14 bases had no gene match. The CDR3 is CASILQPGQGNDGYTF. For the CDR3, the DNA is TGTGCCAGCATCCTTCAACCGGGACAGGGGAACGATGGCTACACCTTC.

This chain uses TRBV5-1 with TRBJ2-5, with 9 nucleotides matching TRBD1. The V and J ends lost 6 bases and 5 bases, in that order; junction bases with no gene match: 5. This CDR3 contains 13 residues. Looked up from germline, CDR1 is SGHRS and CDR2 is YFSETQ. CDR3 bases: TGCGCCAGCAACAGGGGGCAGGTCGAGACCCAGTACTTC. This sequence encodes CASNRGQVETQYF. Using reference TRBV5-1 and TRBJ2-5 for the parts outside the CDR3, the full variable domain is KAGVTQTPRYLIKTRGQQVTLSCSPISGHRSVSWYQQTPGQGLQFLFEYFSETQRNKGNFPGRFSGRQFSNSRSEMNVSTLELGDSALYLCASNRGQVETQYFGPGTRLLVL.

The rearrangement links TRBV7-2 to TRBJ1-4; D may be TRBD1 (5 bases). This CDR3 spans 15 amino acids. Trimming left V 1 base short and J 7 bases short, with 13 bases between. The germline gives CDR1 SGHTA, CDR2 FQGNSA. CDR3 residues: CASSLGGQAPEKLFF. The DNA of the CDR3 is TGTGCCAGCAGCTTAGGCGGACAAGCCCCTGAAAAACTGTTTTTT. The complete variable domain, with remaining parts taken from reference TRBV7-2 and TRBJ1-4, reads GAGVSQSPSNKVTEKGKDVELRCDPISGHTALYWYRQSLGQGLEFLIYFQGNSAPDKSGLPSDRFSAERTGGSVSTLTIQRTQQEDSAVYLCASSLGGQAPEKLFFGSGTQLSVL.